The 8 T cell receptor beta chains given below trace back to one sample, sequenced in a study of shared clonotypes between healthy human individuals. The assay was immunoSEQ multiplex PCR, and TCRdb's table has in-frame clones only and misses some. The table includes 1.4 million to 1.5 million clones, around 97% detected once. The sample was naive CD4+ T cells sorted from blood. The subset is: CD45RA+ positively selected. The receptors derive from a young man in good health.

V and J are TRBV4-2 and TRBJ2-3; 8 positions match TRBD2. Per the germline V gene, CDR1 is LGHNA and CDR2 is YNFKEQ. The CDR3 totals 17 residues. Trimming removed 0 bases from V and 0 bases from J; junction bases left unmatched: 5. The CDR3 DNA follows: TGTGCCAGCAGCCAAGATTTAATAGCGGGGAGCACAGATACGCAGTATTTT. Translating it yields CASSQDLIAGSTDTQYF.

On this clone itself: Other DNA sequences in the same sample also yield this CDR3. V and J are TRBV19 and TRBJ2-7; 9 nucleotides agree with TRBD2. The CDR3 is made up of 13 amino acids. Germline V gene data show CDR1 as LNHDA and CDR2 as SQIVND (reference sequence). V trimming: 4 bases; J trimming: 2 bases; junction bases outside the gene matches: 0. DNA of the CDR3: TGTGCCAGTAGTAGCGGGAGGGCCTACGAGCAGTACTTC. It is translated as CASSSGRAYEQYF.

This chain connects TRBV15 to TRBJ2-1; weak D call: TRBD1 (6 bases). The germline V gene has CDR1 LNHNV and CDR2 YYDKDF (reference sequence). This CDR3 contains 15 residues. V was cut by 0 bases and J by 5 bases, with 11 bases left in between. CDR3 sequence: CATSRDPRTDNEQFF. CDR3 coding DNA: TGTGCCACCAGCAGAGATCCTCGGACAGACAATGAGCAGTTCTTC. Filled out from reference TRBV15 and TRBJ2-1, the complete variable domain reads DAMVIQNPRYQVTQFGKPVTLSCSQTLNHNVMYWYQQKSSQAPKLLFHYYDKDFNNEADTPDNFQSRRPNTSFCFLDIRSPGLGDTAMYLCATSRDPRTDNEQFFGPGTRLTVL.

The chain joins TRBV19 to TRBJ1-3; 7 bases map to TRBD1. There are 14 residues in the CDR3. The junction had 5 bases not matched to a gene; V was cut back by 7 bases and J by 2 bases. The germline V gene encodes CDR1 LNHDA and CDR2 SQIVND (reference sequence). For the CDR3, the DNA is TGTGCCAGTAACCGAGACAGGGCTGGAAACACCATATATTTT. Protein sequence: CASNRDRAGNTIYF.

This sequence joins TRBV19 and TRBJ2-7, with TRBD2 identical over 7 bases. The CDR3 runs 15 residues. Germline V gene data show CDR1 as LNHDA and CDR2 as SQIVND (reference sequence). J gave up 4 bases and V 5 bases, and 11 bases lay outside the gene matches. Here the CDR3 reads CASSPGGRSRYEQYF. The CDR3 region has the DNA TGTGCCAGTAGTCCAGGCGGGAGATCCCGTTACGAGCAGTACTTC.

The chain couples TRBV7-2 to TRBJ2-1, with no clear D. The CDR3 length is 15 residues. Trimming took off 5 bases at V and 4 bases at J, with 15 bases between the two ends. Per germline, CDR1 SGHTA and CDR2 FQGNSA. The CDR3 region is CASSPHPAGYNEQFF. CDR3 bases: TGTGCCAGCAGCCCACACCCTGCTGGGTACAATGAGCAGTTCTTC.

J is TRBJ2-2 and V is TRBV7-2; 12 bases align to TRBD2. There are 17 residues in the CDR3. J lost 6 bases, V lost 5 bases, and 10 bases had no gene match. CDR1 is SGHTA, CDR2 FQGNSA, per germline. The CDR3 spells CASSIGLAGTGAGELFF. DNA for the CDR3: TGTGCCAGCAGCATCGGACTAGCGGGAACCGGCGCCGGGGAGCTGTTTTTT.

J is TRBJ2-1 and V is TRBV29-1; D remains unclear. There are 13 residues in the CDR3. V gave up 4 bases and J gave up 6 bases, with 13 bases separating them. The germline CDR1 and CDR2 sequences are SQVTM and ANQGSEA. CDR3 amino acids: CSVGLSVVNEQFF. The CDR3 region has the DNA TGCAGCGTTGGCTTGTCCGTCGTCAATGAGCAGTTCTTC.